Listed here are 23 T cell receptor beta chains from one sample, sequenced in a study of OX40 agonist ivuxolimab in advanced cancers. TCRdb's copy holds only in-frame clones and misses some; the assay was immunoSEQ multiplex PCR. This sample carries 40,000 or so clones, around nine tenths of them seen once, and the ten largest clones take approximately 0.51%. Specimen: CD4+ or CD8+ T cells sorted from blood, collected in a trial of the OX40 agonist ivuxolimab. The origin of the receptors is an adult with an advanced solid tumor such as melanoma, head and neck, liver or kidney cancer.

This clone was recorded only once. This rearrangement joins TRBV5-4 to TRBJ2-7; no clear D. Germline assignment: CDR1 SGHNT and CDR2 YYREEE (reference sequence). Trimming cost V 3 bases and J 3 bases, with 10 bases left between them. CDR3 size: 13 residues. The CDR3 region has the DNA TGTGCCAGCAGCTACGGGTCGTTCTACGAGCAGTACTTC. Protein: CASSYGSFYEQYF.

This rearrangement joins TRBV2 to TRBJ2-7; D is undetermined. Trimming took 8 bases from V and 3 from J, leaving 14 bases between them. CDR3 length equals 13 residues. CDR1 and CDR2 from the germline V gene are SNHLY and FYNNEI. The CDR3 reads CASGWDQDYEQYF. The CDR3 DNA sequence: TGTGCCAGCGGATGGGATCAGGACTACGAGCAGTACTTC.

In this sample, this clone turned up a few times. The rearrangement joins TRBV7-9 to TRBJ1-2, with D possibly TRBD1 on 5 matching bases. The CDR3 is 12 amino acids. Trimming took off 5 bases at V and 5 bases at J, with 9 bases between the two ends. CDR1 and CDR2 from the germline V gene are SEHNR and FQNEAQ (reference sequence). The CDR3 is CASSAQGYGYTF. The CDR3 coding sequence is TGTGCCAGCAGCGCCCAGGGTTATGGCTACACCTTC. The whole variable domain, filled in from reference TRBV7-9 and TRBJ1-2, reads DTGVSQNPRHKITKRGQNVTFRCDPISEHNRLYWYRQTLGQGPEFLTYFQNEAQLEKSRLLSDRFSAERPKGSFSTLEIQRTEQGDSAMYLCASSAQGYGYTFGSGTRLTVV.

V usage is TRBV29-1 and J usage is TRBJ2-3, with D possibly matching TRBD1 (5 bases). The CDR3 loop spans 14 amino acids. V gave up 4 bases and J gave up 1 base, with 12 bases separating them. Germline CDR1 reads SQVTM; CDR2 reads ANQGSEA. Here the CDR3 reads CSVAAGIGTDTQYF. In nucleotides, the CDR3 is TGCAGCGTTGCGGCAGGGATCGGCACAGATACGCAGTATTTT.

The genes are TRBV2 and TRBJ2-5, with D perhaps assigned TRBD1 or TRBD2 (6 bases each). Germline V gene sequence: CDR1 SNHLY, CDR2 FYNNEI. Trimming stripped 7 bases from V and 4 bases from J, with 13 bases between. The CDR3 contains 13 residues. The CDR3 protein is CASIGGRRETQYF. The DNA for the CDR3 is TGTGCCAGCATTGGGGGGCGCCGAGAGACCCAGTACTTC.

The chain joins TRBV28 to TRBJ2-7, with a weak D call TRBD2 (6 bases). The V and J ends lost 8 bases and 0 bases respectively, with 11 bases between them. This CDR3 has 13 residues. Germline-derived CDR1 and CDR2 are MDHEN and SYDVKM. The CDR3 region is CASQLEGSYEQYF. The CDR3 DNA follows: TGTGCCAGCCAACTGGAGGGCTCCTACGAGCAGTACTTC.

This chain uses TRBV4-1 with TRBJ2-3; the D gene is possibly TRBD2 (6 bases). The V end lost 4 bases, the J end lost 3 bases, and 23 bases lay between the germline ends. Per germline, CDR1 MGHRA and CDR2 YSYEKL. CDR3 size: 18 residues. The CDR3 DNA reads TGCGCCAGCAGCCCCTCGGTGGGACTCCTCAGAGATACAGATACGCAGTATTTT. Translated: CASSPSVGLLRDTDTQYF.

The chain recombines TRBV7-6 with TRBJ1-1; D gene uncertain. This CDR3 has 13 amino acids. CDR1 is SGHVS and CDR2 is FNYEAQ in the germline V gene. Trimming removed 5 bases from V and 8 bases from J, with 15 bases in between. CDR3 loop: CASSLGLGSEAFF. The CDR3 DNA reads TGTGCCAGCAGCCTCGGGCTGGGGAGCGAAGCTTTCTTT.

The chain combines TRBV15 with TRBJ2-5; possible D gene TRBD2, 5 bases. With 3 bases removed from V and 3 bases from J, the gap between germline ends came to 11 bases. CDR3 size: 14 residues. CDR1 is LNHNV and CDR2 is YYDKDF in the germline V gene (reference sequence). The CDR3 DNA is TGTGCCACCAGCAGGGTCGGGATAGAAGAGACCCAGTACTTC. This translates into CATSRVGIEETQYF.

This clone has just one count. J is TRBJ1-2 and V is TRBV5-1; no firm D call. Germline CDR1 reads SGHRS; CDR2 reads YFSETQ. V was trimmed by 1 base and J by 8 bases, leaving 15 bases between them. CDR3 length: 14 amino acids. In nucleotides, the CDR3 is TGCGCCAGCAGCTTGAGTAGGACCGATGGGGGCTACACCTTC. It yields the protein CASSLSRTDGGYTF. The whole variable domain, remainder taken from reference TRBV5-1 and TRBJ1-2, is KAGVTQTPRYLIKTRGQQVTLSCSPISGHRSVSWYQQTPGQGLQFLFEYFSETQRNKGNFPGRFSGRQFSNSRSEMNVSTLELGDSALYLCASSLSRTDGGYTFGSGTRLTVV.

The CDR3 DNA follows: TGTGCCAGCAGCCCGGGGGCCAGTGGCGCAGATACGCAGTATTTT. Protein sequence: CASSPGASGADTQYF. The genes are TRBV5-5 and TRBJ2-3; D tentatively fits TRBD1 or TRBD2 (6 bases each). V was pared by 4 bases and J by 4 bases, with 16 bases between. Germline V lookup: CDR1 SGHKS, CDR2 YYEKEE (reference sequence). The CDR3 covers 15 residues.

The rearrangement joins TRBV19 to TRBJ2-1; possible D gene TRBD2, 8 bases. The CDR3 runs to 13 residues. Trimming left V 9 bases short and J 6 bases short, with 15 bases between. CDR1 and CDR2 (germline): LNHDA, SQIVND (reference sequence). CDR3 sequence: CASHGRGLNEQFF. The CDR3, as DNA: TGTGCCAGCCACGGGAGGGGGCTCAATGAGCAGTTCTTC.

This clone was seen only once. The chain employs TRBV27 and TRBJ2-4, with D uncertain. The length of the CDR3 is 12 residues. V gave up 6 bases and J gave up 11 bases, with 14 bases separating them. Germline V gene data show CDR1 as MNHEY and CDR2 as SMNVEV (reference sequence). CDR3 coding DNA: TGTGCCAGCAGGTCCCGACGAGAAGTTCAGTACTTC. Translation: CASRSRREVQYF.

V and J are TRBV5-1 and TRBJ2-5, with a weak D call TRBD2 (5 bases). The germline V gene encodes CDR1 SGHRS and CDR2 YFSETQ. The V end was cut by 7 bases, the J end by 1 base, with 17 bases between. This CDR3 is 15 amino acids long. The CDR3 DNA reads as TGCGCCAGCTCCTCCTTGTTACGGGGCCAAGAGACCCAGTACTTC. This codes for CASSSLLRGQETQYF.

The rearrangement links TRBV2 to TRBJ1-2; D not resolved. Germline CDR1 is SNHLY and CDR2 is FYNNEI. This CDR3 spans 13 amino acids. V shed 6 bases and J shed 5 bases, with 13 bases lying between them. CDR3 nucleotide sequence: TGTGCCAGCAGGAGTCCCGAACGATATGGCTACACCTTC. Translation: CASRSPERYGYTF.

The chain links TRBV11-2 to TRBJ1-1; D not resolved. The germline V and J ends were trimmed by 0 bases and 0 bases, with 5 bases remaining between them. CDR1 is SGHAT and CDR2 is FQNNGV in the germline V gene. CDR3 size: 14 residues. The CDR3 region has the DNA TGTGCCAGCAGCTTAGATTTGGTGAACACTGAAGCTTTCTTT. Its protein product is CASSLDLVNTEAFF.

This clone was counted once. The V and J genes are TRBV18 and TRBJ1-5, with 9 bases lining up with TRBD1. Germline lookup yields CDR1 KGHSH and CDR2 LQKENI. This CDR3 has 15 amino acids. Losses at the gene ends were 6 bases for V and 2 bases for J; bases not matched to a gene: 5. For the CDR3, the DNA is TGTGCCAGCTCGGATACAGGGGGCGGCAATCAGCCCCAGCATTTT. Translation gives CASSDTGGGNQPQHF.

In the case of this clone: The same CDR3 arises from other DNA sequences in this sample as well. The chain uses TRBV4-2 and TRBJ2-5; TRBD2 is a possible D gene (7 bases). CDR1 is LGHNA and CDR2 is YNFKEQ in the germline V gene. The CDR3 loop spans 14 amino acids. The V end lost 4 bases, the J end lost 1 base, and 10 bases lay between the germline ends. The CDR3 DNA is TGTGCCAGCAGCCCCGGGGGGCCCCAAGAGACCCAGTACTTC. Translation: CASSPGGPQETQYF.

The chain uses TRBV14 and TRBJ1-1; the match to TRBD1 covers 8 bases. The J segment lost 7 bases and the V segment lost 4 bases, leaving 2 bases of the junction unmatched. The CDR3 spans 12 residues. The germline V gene encodes CDR1 SGHDN and CDR2 FVKESK. CDR3 DNA sequence: TGTGCCAGCAGCCTCGGACAGGGTGAAGCTTTCTTT. This sequence encodes CASSLGQGEAFF. The variable domain in full, completed from reference TRBV14 and TRBJ1-1, reads EAGVTQFPSHSVIEKGQTVTLRCDPISGHDNLYWYRRVMGKEIKFLLHFVKESKQDESGMPNNRFLAERTGGTYSTLKVQPAELEDSGVYFCASSLGQGEAFFGQGTRLTVV.

The J gene is TRBJ2-3, the V gene TRBV10-3; 9 nucleotides agree with TRBD2. The germline V gene encodes CDR1 ENHRY and CDR2 SYGVKD. This CDR3 contains 16 residues. V dropped 3 bases and J dropped 0; count of bases not matched to a gene: 4. The CDR3 DNA follows: TGTGCCATCAGTGAAGGTCTAGCGGGGAGCACAGATACGCAGTATTTT. It translates to CAISEGLAGSTDTQYF.

This clone has only a few counts. V gene TRBV18 combines with J gene TRBJ1-5; 9 bases fit TRBD1. Germline V gene lookup returns CDR1 KGHSH and CDR2 LQKENI. The CDR3 loop spans 14 amino acids. Trimming took 8 bases from V and 6 from J; bases not matched to a gene: 8. The CDR3 DNA sequence: TGTGCCAGCGGAGGGACAGGGATAGGTCAGCCCCAGCATTTT. Encoded protein: CASGGTGIGQPQHF.

The chain links TRBV18 to TRBJ1-1; D remains unclear. The germline gives CDR1 KGHSH, CDR2 LQKENI. The CDR3 contains 15 residues. V lost 0 bases to trimming and J lost 5 bases, with 13 bases between them. The CDR3 region is CASSPPNLGSTEAFF. The CDR3 DNA is TGTGCCAGCTCACCACCGAATCTGGGTTCAACTGAAGCTTTCTTT.

The chain carries TRBV7-2 and TRBJ2-7; 9 positions match TRBD1. The CDR3 covers 15 residues. Germline assignment: CDR1 SGHTA and CDR2 FQGNSA. Losses at the gene ends were 5 bases for V and 4 bases for J; bases not matched to a gene: 9. As DNA, the CDR3 is TGTGCCAGCAGCGAAGACAGGGGGAATTTGTACGAGCAGTACTTC. Residues: CASSEDRGNLYEQYF. The full variable domain, rest sourced from reference TRBV7-2 and TRBJ2-7, is GAGVSQSPSNKVTEKGKDVELRCDPISGHTALYWYRQSLGQGLEFLIYFQGNSAPDKSGLPSDRFSAERTGGSVSTLTIQRTQQEDSAVYLCASSEDRGNLYEQYFGPGTRLTVT.